The 20 T cell receptor beta chains given below trace back to one sample, sequenced in a study of cytomegalovirus exposure and HLA in healthy donors. Profiled with immunoSEQ multiplex PCR; TCRdb holds only in-frame clones, not every one. The sample holds 250,000 to 300,000 clones, 90% seen once. The source material was PBMCs. The receptors here all came from a young woman in good health and CMV-seronegative.

This chain connects TRBV11-2 to TRBJ1-5, with 11 nucleotides matching TRBD1. The CDR3 length is 17 residues. The V gene end was trimmed by 5 bases and the J gene end by 6 bases; junction bases not matched to a gene: 12. Germline CDR1 and CDR2: SGHAT and FQNNGV. CDR3: CASSPALPGQGVQPQHF. CDR3 nucleotide sequence: TGTGCCAGCAGCCCAGCTCTCCCGGGACAGGGGGTTCAGCCCCAGCATTTT.

The rearrangement uses TRBV30 and TRBJ1-4; D not certain. Germline values: CDR1 GTSNPN, CDR2 SVGIG (reference sequence). This CDR3 region has 15 residues. V lost 4 bases and J lost 8, with 20 bases in between. This CDR3 is CAWTGFEGWQEKLFF. The CDR3 DNA reads as TGTGCCTGGACTGGGTTCGAGGGTTGGCAGGAAAAACTGTTTTTT.

CDR3 in amino acids: CASRETGTDTQYF. The CDR3 DNA is TGTGCCAGTAGGGAGACAGGGACAGATACGCAGTATTTT. V is TRBV19 and J is TRBJ2-3, with 7 bases aligning to TRBD1. V gave up 6 bases and J gave up 3 bases; unmatched junction bases: 3. This CDR3 has 13 residues. The germline CDR1 and CDR2 sequences are LNHDA and SQIVND (reference sequence).

The rearrangement joins TRBV4-1 to TRBJ1-5, with 9 bases matching TRBD1. The CDR3 sequence is 16 residues long. CDR1 MGHRA and CDR2 YSYEKL come from the germline V gene. J gave up 4 bases and V 1 base, and 5 bases lay outside the gene matches. CDR3: CASSQAGTGINQPQHF. In DNA form, the CDR3 reads TGCGCCAGCAGCCAAGCAGGGACAGGGATTAATCAGCCCCAGCATTTT.

The chain uses TRBV6-5 and TRBJ1-6; D is unclear. V lost 0 bases and J 9 bases, leaving 6 bases between the germline ends. The CDR3 has 13 residues. Germline V gene data show CDR1 as MNHEY and CDR2 as SVGAGI. CDR3 sequence reads: CASSYSNGSPLHF. CDR3 bases: TGTGCCAGCAGTTACTCGAACGGTTCACCCCTCCACTTT.

The chain has TRBV5-1 and TRBJ1-5, with TRBD1 matching 8 bases. Germline CDR1 and CDR2: SGHRS and YFSETQ. This CDR3 comprises 15 residues. Germline trimming cut 5 bases from V and 5 bases from J; bases unmatched to any gene: 9. In DNA form, the CDR3 reads TGCGCCAGCAGTTCAGGACAGGGCGGAGATCAGCCCCAGCATTTT. Amino acid sequence: CASSSGQGGDQPQHF.

The chain recombines TRBV7-2 with TRBJ1-6, with a weak D call TRBD1 (5 bases). V was clipped by 6 bases and J by 9 bases, with 9 bases between them. Looked up from germline, CDR1 is SGHTA and CDR2 is FQGNSA. CDR3 length: 12 amino acids. The CDR3 loop reads CASRQELSPLHF. The CDR3 DNA is TGTGCCAGCAGACAGGAACTTTCACCCCTCCACTTT.

The chain uses TRBV28 and TRBJ1-1; the D is unclear. V was clipped by 3 bases and J by 7 bases, with 6 bases between them. Germline V gene data show CDR1 as MDHEN and CDR2 as SYDVKM. The CDR3 length is 11 residues. CDR3 in amino acids: CASSFYLEAFF. The CDR3 DNA reads as TGTGCCAGCAGTTTCTACCTTGAAGCTTTCTTT.

The CDR3 loop reads CASSAGTETNYGYTF. The CDR3 nucleotides read TGTGCCAGCAGCGCCGGGACAGAGACTAACTATGGCTACACCTTC. The rearrangement links TRBV6-1 to TRBJ1-2; 7 bases align to TRBD1. CDR3 length: 15 residues. The ends lost 6 bases at V and 0 bases at J; junction bases unmatched: 7. Germline V gene sequence: CDR1 MNHNS, CDR2 SASEGT.

This clone turned up a few times. This CDR3 reads CASSVEGEDSPLHF. CDR3 DNA: TGTGCCAGCAGCGTAGAAGGGGAGGATTCACCCCTCCACTTT. The V gene is TRBV9, the J gene TRBJ1-6; possible D gene TRBD1, 5 bases. This CDR3 has 14 residues. Trimming left V 0 bases short and J 8 bases short, with 9 bases between. Germline CDR1 and CDR2: SGDLS and YYNGEE.

The gene calls are TRBV6-5 and TRBJ2-6; D possibly corresponds to TRBD1 (6 bases). CDR3 length: 15 amino acids. V was cut by 8 bases and J by 2 bases, with 13 bases left in between. Germline CDR1 is MNHEY and CDR2 is SVGAGI. Written as DNA, the CDR3 is TGTGCCAGCTCCCTAGGGGGAGCTGGGGCCAACGTCCTGACTTTC. The encoded protein is CASSLGGAGANVLTF.

The chain uses TRBV19 and TRBJ1-1; D might be TRBD1 (6 bases). The CDR3 runs to 16 residues. The germline V gene has CDR1 LNHDA and CDR2 SQIVND (reference sequence). Trimming removed 5 bases at V and 2 bases at J, with 18 bases between. This CDR3 reads CASSPRQVRSNTEAFF. The CDR3 DNA sequence: TGTGCCAGTAGTCCTCGACAGGTCCGGTCAAACACTGAAGCTTTCTTT.

The V call is TRBV15, the J call TRBJ1-5, with TRBD1 matching over 8 bases. Unmatched junction bases numbered 7, after V lost 3 bases and J lost 3 bases. CDR1 and CDR2 from the germline V gene are LNHNV and YYDKDF (reference sequence). This CDR3 contains 16 residues. The CDR3: CATSSHDRGLNQPQHF. DNA for the CDR3: TGTGCCACCAGCAGTCACGACAGGGGACTCAATCAGCCCCAGCATTTT.

A single count supports this clone. The V gene is TRBV28, the J gene TRBJ2-7, with a possible D match to TRBD2 (6 bases). Germline V gives CDR1 MDHEN, CDR2 SYDVKM. With 7 bases removed from V and 2 bases from J, the gap between germline ends came to 15 bases. This CDR3 spans 14 amino acids. The CDR3 DNA is TGTGCCAGCAAGAAGTCGGGAGCTACCTACGAGCAGTACTTC. Protein: CASKKSGATYEQYF. The full variable domain, its missing parts supplied by reference TRBV28 and TRBJ2-7, is DVKVTQSSRYLVKRTGEKVFLECVQDMDHENMFWYRQDPGLGLRLIYFSYDVKMKEKGDIPEGYSVSREKKERFSLILESASTNQTSMYLCASKKSGATYEQYFGPGTRLTVT.

The chain links TRBV18 to TRBJ2-1; TRBD1 matches 7 bases. The junction had 4 bases not matched to a gene; V was cut back by 2 bases and J by 6 bases. Germline V gene sequence: CDR1 KGHSH, CDR2 LQKENI. The CDR3 is 14 residues long. The CDR3 nucleotides read TGTGCCAGCTCACCAGGGTCAGGGGGCAATGAGCAGTTCTTC. Its translation: CASSPGSGGNEQFF.

V and J are TRBV5-1 and TRBJ2-2; TRBD1 agrees at 8 bases. CDR1 SGHRS and CDR2 YFSETQ come from the germline V gene. The CDR3 runs 13 residues. J lost 7 bases, V lost 3 bases, and 2 bases had no gene match. The CDR3 nucleotides are TGCGCCAGCAGCTCGGACAGGGTCGGGGAGCTGTTTTTT. Amino acids: CASSSDRVGELFF.

J is TRBJ2-7 and V is TRBV29-1; 8 nucleotides line up with TRBD1. Germline trimming cut 5 bases from V and 0 bases from J; bases unmatched to any gene: 3. Germline lookup yields CDR1 SQVTM and CDR2 ANQGSEA. This CDR3 has 13 amino acids. The CDR3: CSVRTGFSYEQYF. As DNA, the CDR3 is TGCAGCGTTAGGACAGGGTTCTCCTACGAGCAGTACTTC.

V gene TRBV6-1 combines with J gene TRBJ1-3; perhaps TRBD1 as D (6 bases). Trimming took 10 bases from V and 1 from J, leaving 14 bases between them. The germline gives CDR1 MNHNS, CDR2 SASEGT. This CDR3 has 14 amino acids. DNA for the CDR3: TGTGCCACTCAACAGGGTTCTTCTGGAAACACCATATATTTT. It encodes CATQQGSSGNTIYF.

This clone occurred once. This chain uses TRBV7-2 with TRBJ1-4; 9 bases are a match to TRBD1. The trim removed 5 bases at V and 0 bases at J, leaving 10 bases unmatched. This CDR3 is built from 18 residues. The V gene's germline CDR1 is SGHTA and CDR2 FQGNSA. CDR3 coding DNA: TGTGCCAGCAGCCCTCGGGACAGGGTGGAACCAACTAATGAAAAACTGTTTTTT. Translated, it gives CASSPRDRVEPTNEKLFF.

The V and J genes are TRBV30 and TRBJ2-7; 9 nucleotides agree with TRBD1. The ends lost 1 base at V and 2 bases at J; junction bases unmatched: 12. Germline V CDR1 and CDR2: GTSNPN, SVGIG (reference sequence). This CDR3 comprises 17 residues. DNA of the CDR3: TGTGCCTGGAGTGACGGACAGGGGAAAACCCATCCCTACGAGCAGTACTTC. Protein sequence: CAWSDGQGKTHPYEQYF.